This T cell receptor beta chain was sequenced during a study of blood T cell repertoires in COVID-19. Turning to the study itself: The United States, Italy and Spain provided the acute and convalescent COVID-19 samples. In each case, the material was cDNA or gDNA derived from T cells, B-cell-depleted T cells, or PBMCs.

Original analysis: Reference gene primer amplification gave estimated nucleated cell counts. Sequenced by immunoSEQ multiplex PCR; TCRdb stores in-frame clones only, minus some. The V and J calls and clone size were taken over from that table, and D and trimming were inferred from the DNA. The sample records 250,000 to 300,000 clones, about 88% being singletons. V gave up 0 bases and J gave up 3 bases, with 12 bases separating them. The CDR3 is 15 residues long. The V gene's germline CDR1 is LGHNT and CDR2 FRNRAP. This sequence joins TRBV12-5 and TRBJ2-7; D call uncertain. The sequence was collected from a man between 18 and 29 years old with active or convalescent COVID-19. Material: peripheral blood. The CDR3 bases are TGTGCTAGTGGTTTGGTGACGTGGCGGAACTACGAGCAGTACTTC. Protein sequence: CASGLVTWRNYEQYF.